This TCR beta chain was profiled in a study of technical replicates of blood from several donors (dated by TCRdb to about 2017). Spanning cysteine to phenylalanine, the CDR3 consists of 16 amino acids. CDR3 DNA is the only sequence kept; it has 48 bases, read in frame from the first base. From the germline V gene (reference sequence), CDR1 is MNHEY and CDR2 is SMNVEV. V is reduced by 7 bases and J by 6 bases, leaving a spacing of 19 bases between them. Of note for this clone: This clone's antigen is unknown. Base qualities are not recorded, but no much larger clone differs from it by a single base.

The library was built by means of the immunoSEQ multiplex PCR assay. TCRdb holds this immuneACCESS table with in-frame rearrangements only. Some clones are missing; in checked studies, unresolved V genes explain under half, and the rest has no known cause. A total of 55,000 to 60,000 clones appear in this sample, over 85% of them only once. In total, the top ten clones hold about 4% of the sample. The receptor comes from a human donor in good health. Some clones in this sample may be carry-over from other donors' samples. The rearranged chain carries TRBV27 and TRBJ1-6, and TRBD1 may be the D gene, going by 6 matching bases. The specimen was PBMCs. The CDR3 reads CASTPSGAYGNSPLHF. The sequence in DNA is TGTGCCAGCACTCCCTCAGGGGCTTATGGTAATTCACCCCTCCACTTT.